This entry lists 11 T cell receptor beta chains sequenced from one sample in a study of control samples from healthy donors and cancer patients. Produced via immunoSEQ multiplex PCR; TCRdb's table is partial and in-frame only. The sample shows some 120,000 clones, 85% to 95% of them seen only once. The sample taken for sequencing was PBMCs. Source of these receptors: an elderly man with head and neck cancer.

The genes are TRBV11-2 and TRBJ1-2; 9 bases are a match to TRBD1. The CDR3 covers 18 residues. Germline-derived CDR1 and CDR2 are SGHAT and FQNNGV. V was pared by 5 bases and J by 4 bases, with 17 bases of the junction left unmatched. CDR3 sequence (DNA): TGTGCCAGCAGCCGATTATCCCGGGGACAGGGAAAGGCCTATGGCTACACCTTC. It specifies CASSRLSRGQGKAYGYTF.

The DNA of the CDR3 is TGTGCCATCAGTATTACAGGGCCCTCTGGAGCCAAAAACATTCAGTACTTC. It is translated as CAISITGPSGAKNIQYF. V and J are TRBV10-3 and TRBJ2-4, with a possible D match to TRBD1 (6 bases). Trimming pared 5 bases from V and 0 bases from J, leaving 17 bases between. The CDR3 spans 17 residues. In germline, CDR1 is ENHRY, CDR2 SYGVKD.

CDR3 in amino acids: CASSEAAIEGYGYTF. The CDR3, as DNA: TGCGCCAGCAGTGAGGCGGCTATAGAGGGTTATGGCTACACCTTC. J is TRBJ1-2 and V is TRBV10-2, with no clear D. The V gene lost 2 bases and the J gene lost 5 bases, with 15 bases spanning the gap. Germline lookup yields CDR1 WSHSY and CDR2 SAAADI. This CDR3 comprises 15 residues.

The chain uses TRBV2 and TRBJ2-1; D is possibly TRBD2 (5 bases). The CDR3 sequence is 17 residues long. Deletions cut 4 bases from V and 0 bases from J, with 16 bases between. From germline, CDR1 is SNHLY and CDR2 FYNNEI. CDR3 in DNA: TGTGCCAGCAGTGGGCTGGTAGCGACGAGCTCCTACAATGAGCAGTTCTTC. Translated, it gives CASSGLVATSSYNEQFF.

This clone was recorded a few times. The V and J genes are TRBV12-3 or TRBV12-4 and TRBJ2-7; perhaps D is TRBD1 or TRBD2 (5 bases each). The CDR3 totals 13 residues. Trimming shortened V by 3 bases and J by 9 bases, and 15 bases separated the two germline ends. The CDR3 loop is CASSFEVTGRQYF. In DNA, the CDR3 is TGTGCCAGCAGTTTTGAGGTTACGGGGCGGCAGTACTTC.

The chain recombines TRBV10-3 with TRBJ1-2; D gene uncertain. The CDR3 length is 13 residues. Trimming shortened V by 4 bases and J by 7 bases, and 13 bases separated the two germline ends. Germline values: CDR1 ENHRY, CDR2 SYGVKD. CDR3: CAISVGPVGGYTF. The DNA of the CDR3 is TGTGCCATCAGTGTCGGGCCCGTGGGTGGCTACACCTTC.

This clone was observed once. The chain joins TRBV5-1 to TRBJ1-4; possibly TRBD1 for D (5 bases). The CDR3 spans 14 residues. The V and J ends lost 2 bases and 5 bases respectively, with 10 bases between them. Per germline, CDR1 SGHRS and CDR2 YFSETQ. The CDR3 protein is CASSFLQANEKLFF. For the CDR3, the DNA is TGCGCCAGCAGCTTTCTACAGGCGAATGAAAAACTGTTTTTT.

V is TRBV27 and J is TRBJ2-7; no firm D call. The CDR3 extends over 14 amino acids. V was cut by 6 bases and J by 5 bases, with 17 bases left in between. Germline loops: CDR1 MNHEY, CDR2 SMNVEV (reference sequence). This CDR3 is CASRGIYSVHEQYF. The CDR3 nucleotides read TGTGCCAGCAGAGGGATTTATAGTGTCCACGAGCAGTACTTC.

The chain links TRBV23-1 to TRBJ2-1; 11 bases are a match to TRBD2. TRBV23-1 is noted as an ORF with a role that remains uncertain. With V trimmed by 0 bases and J by 0 bases, 10 bases remained unmatched. CDR3 size: 20 residues. In DNA, the CDR3 is TGCGCCAGCAGTCAATCATCTAGCGGGGGGTTTCCCAGCTCCTACAATGAGCAGTTCTTC. Translation gives CASSQSSSGGFPSSYNEQFF.

The chain is built from TRBV4-3 and TRBJ1-1; 9 bases map to TRBD1. In germline, CDR1 is LGHNA, CDR2 YSLEER. CDR3 length: 16 residues. The junction had 8 bases not matched to a gene; V was cut back by 0 bases and J by 6 bases. The CDR3 nucleotides are TGCGCCAGCAGCCAAGATTTAGGACAGGGGATCGCTGAAGCTTTCTTT. It codes for CASSQDLGQGIAEAFF.

The chain is built from TRBV11-2 and TRBJ1-1; D gene ambiguous. CDR3 size: 14 residues. The germline V and J ends were trimmed by 5 bases and 6 bases, with 16 bases remaining between them. Germline V gene sequence: CDR1 SGHAT, CDR2 FQNNGV. CDR3 residues: CASSPRAQIPEAFF. The CDR3 DNA reads as TGTGCCAGCAGCCCCAGAGCGCAGATCCCTGAAGCTTTCTTT.